Following are 7 T cell receptor beta chains from one sample sequenced in a study of blood T cell repertoires in COVID-19. The assay was immunoSEQ multiplex PCR, and TCRdb's table has in-frame clones only and misses some. The repertoire holds roughly 230,000 clones, with 83% as singletons. Material for sequencing was peripheral blood. Receptor source: a man aged 40-49 years with active or convalescent COVID-19.

The chain uses TRBV4-3 and TRBJ1-5, with D unresolved. This CDR3 is built from 13 residues. CDR1 and CDR2 from the germline V gene are LGHNA and YSLEER. The V end was cut by 0 bases, the J end by 6 bases, with 6 bases between. The CDR3, as DNA: TGCGCCAGCAGCCAAGATAATCGTCAGCCCCAGCATTTT. It codes for CASSQDNRQPQHF.

This rearrangement joins TRBV10-3 to TRBJ1-3; D is possibly TRBD1 (5 bases). V gave up 8 bases and J gave up 4 bases, with 15 bases separating them. CDR1 and CDR2 from the germline V gene are ENHRY and SYGVKD. The CDR3 extends over 14 amino acids. In DNA form, the CDR3 reads TGTGCCATCGGGGCCGGGGGGACCGGAAACACCATATATTTT. Its protein is CAIGAGGTGNTIYF.

The genes are TRBV5-8 and TRBJ2-7; TRBD2 agrees at 8 bases. The CDR3 sequence is 14 residues long. CDR1 is SGHTS and CDR2 is YDEGEE in the germline V gene. Trimming removed 4 bases from V and 3 bases from J; junction bases left unmatched: 6. CDR3 protein: CASSPGTRGYEQYF. The CDR3 nucleotides are TGTGCCAGCAGCCCCGGGACTAGGGGCTACGAGCAGTACTTC.

The genes are TRBV7-3 and TRBJ2-3, with D maybe TRBD1 (6 bases). In germline, CDR1 is SGHTA, CDR2 FQGTGA. Trimming shortened V by 5 bases and J by 4 bases, and 10 bases separated the two germline ends. This CDR3 is built from 13 residues. The CDR3 region has the DNA TGTGCCAGCAGCCAACAGGGTCCAGATACGCAGTATTTT. Encoded protein: CASSQQGPDTQYF.

The chain has TRBV6-5 and TRBJ1-2, with TRBD1 identical over 7 bases. With V trimmed by 8 bases and J by 6 bases, 12 bases remained unmatched. The germline gives CDR1 MNHEY, CDR2 SVGAGI. The CDR3 has 14 amino acids. CDR3 sequence (DNA): TGTGCCAGCGGGGGACGACAGGGTTCTGATGGCTACACCTTC. As protein: CASGGRQGSDGYTF.

The chain couples TRBV6-2 or TRBV6-3 to TRBJ1-5; D gene ambiguous. This CDR3 has 13 residues. Trimming cost V 2 bases and J 3 bases, with 5 bases left between them. Germline V lookup: CDR1 MNHEY, CDR2 SVGEGT. The CDR3 sequence is CASSYRPNQPQHF. For the CDR3, the DNA is TGTGCCAGCAGTTACCGTCCCAATCAGCCCCAGCATTTT.

This clone was detected only a few times. This rearrangement joins TRBV11-3 to TRBJ1-1; no firm D call. V was clipped by 4 bases and J by 5 bases, with 11 bases between them. The V gene's germline CDR1 is SGHNT and CDR2 YENEEA. The CDR3 sequence is 13 residues long. This CDR3 is CASSSNLDTEAFF. The DNA for the CDR3 is TGTGCCAGCAGCTCAAACCTAGATACTGAAGCTTTCTTT.